This is a list of T cell receptor beta chains from one sample in a study of Ad26.COV2.S vaccination and SARS-CoV-2 variants. TCRdb's copy holds only in-frame clones and misses some; the assay was immunoSEQ multiplex PCR. The data hold about 350,000 clones, with approximately 90% observed a single time. Material: peripheral blood, obtained in a trial of Ad26.COV2.S vaccine versus placebo. These receptor sequences come from a person aged 18 to 65 who received the Ad26.COV2.S COVID-19 vaccine or a placebo. CDR3s leave out the opening cysteine and the closing phenylalanine or tryptophan.

j_gene: TRBJ2-1
v_gene: TRBV11-2
CDR3aa: ASSLGGASSYNEQF

j_gene: TRBJ2-7
v_gene: TRBV27
CDR3aa: ASSLSPGLAYEQY

j_gene: TRBJ1-1
v_gene: TRBV19
CDR3aa: ASSKRDRGRSTEAF

j_gene: TRBJ2-7
v_gene: TRBV9
CDR3aa: ASSFGTGSEQY

j_gene: TRBJ2-7
v_gene: TRBV10-1
CDR3aa: ASSATRTELAYEQY

j_gene: TRBJ1-2
v_gene: TRBV30
CDR3aa: AWSGSGFGGYT

j_gene: TRBJ2-5
v_gene: TRBV19
CDR3aa: ASSMDEEETQY

j_gene: TRBJ2-7
v_gene: TRBV2
CDR3aa: ASSLPGGIEQY

j_gene: TRBJ2-3
v_gene: TRBV13
CDR3aa: ASSLPLATDTQY

j_gene: TRBJ2-2
v_gene: TRBV7-8
CDR3aa: ASSLAGTSGRAPGELF

j_gene: TRBJ2-7
v_gene: TRBV3-1/TRBV3-2
CDR3aa: ASSQDAAGGREQY

j_gene: TRBJ2-5
v_gene: TRBV11-2
CDR3aa: ASSSLLGGEETQY